Given below is one T cell receptor beta chain in context. The CDR3 runs 13 residues. The germline gives CDR1 SGHRS, CDR2 YFSETQ. The V and J ends lost 0 bases and 7 bases respectively, with 10 bases between them. This entry comes from a study of blood T cell repertoires in COVID-19. Overall study: There were acute and convalescent COVID-19 samples, and they came from the United States, Italy and Spain.

The protocol was immunoSEQ multiplex PCR, while the TCRdb copy is restricted to in-frame clones and leaves out a portion. The profile shows tens of thousands of clones, 90% of them singletons. The sequenced material came from peripheral blood. This rearrangement joins TRBV5-1 to TRBJ1-1, with D possibly being TRBD1 (6 bases). The TCR originated in a human donor with active COVID-19. The donor label of this sample is uncertain. The CDR3 region has the DNA TGCGCCAGCAGCTTGGGACAGGCGGATGAAGCTTTCTTT. Its protein is CASSLGQADEAFF.